Following are 24 T cell receptor beta chains from one sample sequenced in a study of CD8+ T cells in alopecia areata. Reverse transcription of extracted RNA yielded cDNA, which provided the sequencing template. The data were produced by immunoSEQ multiplex PCR, yet TCRdb's version contains in-frame clones alone and is incomplete. This table holds roughly 150,000 clones, approximately 87% found once. The source was CD8+ T cells sorted from blood, collected at week 0. Receptors were obtained from a human donor with alopecia areata.

This chain links TRBV6-5 with TRBJ2-7; a possible D gene is TRBD2 (6 bases). This CDR3 contains 13 residues. CDR1 is MNHEY and CDR2 is SVGAGI in the germline V gene. V shed 5 bases and J shed 3 bases, with 11 bases lying between them. The DNA for the CDR3 is TGTGCCAGCAGTACCGCGGGGAGCTACGAGCAGTACTTC. Amino acids: CASSTAGSYEQYF.

This clone was recorded a few times. CDR3 sequence (DNA): TGTGCCAGCAGCTTGGAAGGGACCTCCTACGAGCAGTACTTC. Amino acids: CASSLEGTSYEQYF. The chain has TRBV5-5 and TRBJ2-7; perhaps D is TRBD1 or TRBD2 (5 bases each). V lost 0 bases and J 0 bases, leaving 7 bases between the germline ends. In germline, CDR1 is SGHKS, CDR2 YYEKEE (reference sequence). CDR3 length equals 14 residues. The whole variable domain, filled in from reference TRBV5-5 and TRBJ2-7, reads DAGVTQSPTHLIKTRGQQVTLRCSPISGHKSVSWYQQVLGQGPQFIFQYYEKEERGRGNFPDRFSARQFPNYSSELNVNALLLGDSALYLCASSLEGTSYEQYFGPGTRLTVT.

The V and J genes are TRBV5-4 and TRBJ2-1; D tentatively fits TRBD1 or TRBD2 (5 bases each). CDR3 length equals 15 residues. V lost 0 bases and J lost 0, with 7 bases in between. CDR1 is SGHNT and CDR2 is YYREEE in the germline V gene (reference sequence). CDR3 region: CASSLAGSSYNEQFF. The CDR3 nucleotides read TGTGCCAGCAGCTTGGCAGGGAGCTCCTACAATGAGCAGTTCTTC.

This chain uses TRBV5-1 with TRBJ2-1; D is possibly TRBD1 (5 bases). Germline CDR1 SGHRS, CDR2 YFSETQ. This CDR3 has 17 amino acids. V was clipped by 0 bases and J by 1 base, with 14 bases between them. As DNA, the CDR3 is TGCGCCAGCAGCTTGGCCCAGTCGACAGCGTCCTACAATGAGCAGTTCTTC. It yields the protein CASSLAQSTASYNEQFF.

The genes are TRBV2 and TRBJ2-1, with TRBD1 matching over 9 bases. Trimming removed 9 bases from V and 1 base from J; junction bases left unmatched: 4. CDR1 is SNHLY, CDR2 FYNNEI, per germline. The CDR3 totals 14 residues. The CDR3 DNA is TGTGCCAGGGGACAGGGCGGATCCTACAATGAGCAGTTCTTC. This sequence encodes CARGQGGSYNEQFF.

The chain joins TRBV7-9 to TRBJ2-5; 7 bases align to TRBD2. There are 13 residues in the CDR3. V lost 3 bases, J lost 5 bases, and 3 bases stayed unmatched. Germline CDR1 SEHNR, CDR2 FQNEAQ (reference sequence). The CDR3 loop reads CASSFDGRETQYF. The CDR3 DNA follows: TGTGCCAGCAGCTTCGACGGGAGGGAGACCCAGTACTTC.

This clone was counted only a few times. The chain joins TRBV7-9 to TRBJ2-1; 7 bases fit TRBD2. The ends lost 2 bases at V and 3 bases at J; junction bases unmatched: 7. The CDR3 extends over 16 amino acids. CDR1 is SEHNR, CDR2 FQNEAQ, per germline (reference sequence). The DNA for the CDR3 is TGTGCCAGCAGCTTAAGAGGGGAGCGGGGCTACAATGAGCAGTTCTTC. Protein: CASSLRGERGYNEQFF.

V gene TRBV29-1 combines with J gene TRBJ2-7; D uncertain. Trimming left V 1 base short and J 3 bases short, with 19 bases between. This CDR3 is 16 amino acids long. Germline V lookup: CDR1 SQVTM, CDR2 ANQGSEA. CDR3 nucleotides: TGCAGCGTTGAAGGTAGTTCGGGTTCGAGCTACTACGAGCAGTACTTC. Residues: CSVEGSSGSSYYEQYF.

In this sample, this clone turned up a few times. The chain employs TRBV9 and TRBJ1-5, with D maybe TRBD1 (5 bases). The CDR3 is 15 residues long. The V end lost 1 base, the J end lost 0 bases, and 8 bases lay between the germline ends. Germline V gene lookup returns CDR1 SGDLS and CDR2 YYNGEE. DNA of the CDR3: TGTGCCAGCAGCGTACAGGGCAGTAGCAATCAGCCCCAGCATTTT. Residues: CASSVQGSSNQPQHF.

This clone was observed a few times. The CDR3 DNA follows: TGTGCCAGCAAAAGTCCCAGAAGCTCCTACAATGAGCAGTTCTTC. Its protein product is CASKSPRSSYNEQFF. The V and J genes are TRBV7-9 and TRBJ2-1; no reliable D call. Between the trimmed V and J ends, which lost 7 bases and 0 bases, there was a span of 13 bases. The CDR3 runs to 15 residues. The germline CDR1 and CDR2 sequences are SEHNR and FQNEAQ (reference sequence). The full variable domain, its missing parts supplied by reference TRBV7-9 and TRBJ2-1, is DTGVSQNPRHKITKRGQNVTFRCDPISEHNRLYWYRQTLGQGPEFLTYFQNEAQLEKSRLLSDRFSAERPKGSFSTLEIQRTEQGDSAMYLCASKSPRSSYNEQFFGPGTRLTVL.

The V and J genes are TRBV6-5 and TRBJ2-7; 9 bases match TRBD1. This CDR3 comprises 15 residues. With 1 base clipped from V and 5 bases from J, the junction kept 6 bases outside the gene matches. Germline V lookup: CDR1 MNHEY, CDR2 SVGAGI. CDR3 loop: CASSYLGTGSDEQYF. As DNA, the CDR3 is TGTGCCAGCAGTTACTTGGGGACAGGGTCCGACGAGCAGTACTTC.

The chain joins TRBV6-1 to TRBJ2-7; the D gene is possibly TRBD2 (6 bases). Trimming left V 1 base short and J 0 bases short, with 10 bases between. The CDR3 covers 15 residues. The germline V gene has CDR1 MNHNS and CDR2 SASEGT. Written as DNA, the CDR3 is TGTGCCAGCAGTGAAGAAGGTAGCGGCTCCTACGAGCAGTACTTC. The encoded protein is CASSEEGSGSYEQYF.

V usage is TRBV4-1 and J usage is TRBJ1-1, with no clear D. Germline CDR1 MGHRA, CDR2 YSYEKL. Trimming removed 0 bases at V and 6 bases at J, with 8 bases between. The CDR3 contains 13 residues. This CDR3 reads CASSQELGPEAFF. In DNA form, the CDR3 reads TGCGCCAGCAGCCAAGAATTGGGTCCTGAAGCTTTCTTT.

The gene calls are TRBV5-6 and TRBJ2-1, with D possibly matching TRBD2 (6 bases). The germline V gene has CDR1 SGHDT and CDR2 YYEEEE. The CDR3 runs to 16 residues. Trimming took off 4 bases at V and 9 bases at J, with 23 bases between the two ends. Here the CDR3 DNA reads TGTGCCAGCAGCCCTGGGGCGGGACGCGCCCTCAGTGAGCAGTTCTTC. It is translated as CASSPGAGRALSEQFF.

The chain joins TRBV7-9 to TRBJ2-3; 8 nucleotides match TRBD1. V lost 2 bases and J lost 3; bases outside the gene matches: 7. CDR1 SEHNR and CDR2 FQNEAQ come from the germline V gene (reference sequence). This CDR3 spans 16 amino acids. CDR3: CASSLPPGGRTDTQYF. In nucleotides, the CDR3 is TGTGCCAGCAGCTTACCCCCAGGGGGCAGGACAGATACGCAGTATTTT.

The chain couples TRBV5-6 to TRBJ1-5; D is possibly TRBD1 (6 bases). Trimming took off 4 bases at V and 7 bases at J, with 21 bases between the two ends. The CDR3 has 16 amino acids. Germline CDR1 reads SGHDT; CDR2 reads YYEEEE. The CDR3 nucleotides are TGTGCCAGCAGCCGGAGGGGGGTGAGGGTAGGCCAGCCCCAGCATTTT. Its translation is CASSRRGVRVGQPQHF.

The chain is built from TRBV25-1 and TRBJ2-3, with TRBD1 as a possible D gene (6 bases). The CDR3 is made up of 12 amino acids. V lost 5 bases and J lost 8, with 11 bases in between. The germline V gene encodes CDR1 MGHDK and CDR2 SYGVNS. The CDR3 region is CASSWEGGTQYF. The CDR3 DNA reads TGTGCCAGCAGTTGGGAAGGGGGTACGCAGTATTTT. The full variable domain, with the rest looked up from reference TRBV25-1 and TRBJ2-3, is EADIYQTPRYLVIGTGKKITLECSQTMGHDKMYWYQQDPGMELHLIHYSYGVNSTEKGDLSSESTVSRIRTEHFPLTLESARPSHTSQYLCASSWEGGTQYFGPGTRLTVL.

V usage is TRBV21-1 and J usage is TRBJ2-5; the table calls TRBD1, which could not be checked here. Near its end, the DNA agrees better with TRBJ2-7, so the J call may be wrong. TRBV21-1 is noted as a pseudogene. The CDR3 covers 18 residues. This CDR3 reads CASARKSPGTGTRYEQYF. The CDR3 DNA reads TGTGCCAGCGCAAGAAAAAGTCCCGGGACAGGGACCCGCTACGAGCAGTACTTC.

This chain uses TRBV11-1 with TRBJ2-3; 10 nucleotides agree with TRBD2. After removal of 5 bases from V and 4 bases from J, the junction contained 12 bases not matched to a gene. The CDR3 sequence is 17 residues long. Germline CDR1 reads SGHAT; CDR2 reads FQDESV (reference sequence). In DNA form, the CDR3 reads TGTGCCAGCAGCCCGATGCTAGCGGGGGCCCGTCCAGATACGCAGTATTTT. Translating gives CASSPMLAGARPDTQYF.

This clone has only one observation. The V and J genes are TRBV29-1 and TRBJ2-7; D ambiguous. CDR3 length: 10 amino acids. The germline CDR1 and CDR2 sequences are SQVTM and ANQGSEA. Trimming removed 6 bases from V and 4 bases from J, with 7 bases in between. The CDR3 DNA follows: TGCAGCGTCCGAGGTTACGAGCAGTACTTC. Translated, it gives CSVRGYEQYF.

As for this clone: Other DNA sequences within the sample encode an identical CDR3. The J gene is TRBJ2-1, the V gene TRBV29-1; no clear D gene. In germline, CDR1 is SQVTM, CDR2 ANQGSEA. This CDR3 comprises 10 residues. V lost 4 bases to trimming and J lost 4 bases, with 2 bases between them. CDR3: CSVVYNEQFF. The CDR3 DNA follows: TGCAGCGTTGTATACAATGAGCAGTTCTTC.

This sequence joins TRBV7-9 and TRBJ1-1; no definite D call. Germline V lookup: CDR1 SEHNR, CDR2 FQNEAQ (reference sequence). The CDR3 extends over 12 amino acids. Trimming removed 1 base from V and 8 bases from J, with 8 bases in between. CDR3 residues: CASSLVPVEAFF. DNA for the CDR3: TGTGCCAGCAGCTTAGTTCCCGTCGAAGCTTTCTTT.

The chain carries TRBV11-2 and TRBJ2-7; the match to TRBD2 covers 8 bases. Germline V gene lookup returns CDR1 SGHAT and CDR2 FQNNGV. This CDR3 comprises 17 residues. The trim removed 0 bases at V and 2 bases at J, leaving 9 bases unmatched. CDR3 bases: TGTGCCAGCAGCTTAGATTCATGGCGGGAGGACGCCTACGAGCAGTACTTC. Its translation: CASSLDSWREDAYEQYF.

V is TRBV2 and J is TRBJ2-7; TRBD2 agrees at 10 bases. V shed 6 bases and J 6 bases; nucleotides not matched to a gene: 8. Germline V gene data show CDR1 as SNHLY and CDR2 as FYNNEI. CDR3 length equals 14 residues. The CDR3 here is CASSVAGGTFEQYF. DNA for the CDR3: TGTGCCAGCAGCGTAGCGGGAGGTACCTTCGAGCAGTACTTC.